This T cell receptor beta chain was documented in a study of PD-L1 blockade in urothelial cancer. Germline CDR1 is SGHKS and CDR2 is YYEKEE (reference sequence). After removal of 4 bases from V and 10 bases from J, the junction contained 6 bases not matched to a gene. The CDR3 is 14 residues long. Profiling relied on immunoSEQ multiplex PCR, and the TCRdb table lists in-frame clones only, not all of them. The profile shows 40,000 to 45,000 clones, more than 75% of them singletons. The sample was PBMCs, taken around atezolizumab (anti-PD-L1) treatment. This TCR was recovered from a woman aged 55-69 years with urothelial cancer. This chain connects TRBV5-5 to TRBJ1-6; TRBD1 aligns across 9 bases. The CDR3 nucleotides are TGTGCCAGCAGCGACAACAGGGGGCGGTCACCCCTCCACTTT. Encoded protein: CASSDNRGRSPLHF.